This T cell receptor (beta chain) emerged from a study of shared clonotypes between healthy human individuals. Study-wide background: Per-donor plates numbered three CD4 naive, three CD4 memory, two CD8 naive and one CD8 memory.

This CDR3 contains 14 residues. V gave up 5 bases and J gave up 0 bases; unmatched junction bases: 4. Germline V gives CDR1 SGHAT, CDR2 FQNNGV. Produced via immunoSEQ multiplex PCR; TCRdb's table is partial and in-frame only. Of 700,000 or so clones in the sample, about two thirds are singletons; the top ten hold 1.8%. The sequencing sample was made of memory CD4+ T cells sorted from blood. The subset here: CD45RA-negative fraction. This chain joins TRBV11-2 and TRBJ2-7; 7 bases align to TRBD2. This TCR was recovered from a woman younger than 45 in good health. CDR3 nucleotides: TGTGCCAGCAGCCTGAGCGGGAACTCCTACGAGCAGTACTTC. Protein sequence: CASSLSGNSYEQYF.